A selection of T cell receptor beta chains follows, all from one sample in a study of Ad26.COV2.S vaccination and SARS-CoV-2 variants. Sequenced by immunoSEQ multiplex PCR; TCRdb stores in-frame clones only, minus some. Among some 480,000 clones listed, roughly 85% were seen once. Sequencing used peripheral blood, obtained in a trial of Ad26.COV2.S vaccine versus placebo. These receptors were collected from a person between 18 and 59 years old who received the Ad26.COV2.S COVID-19 vaccine or a placebo. Both conserved end residues are trimmed from each CDR3. D genes are given only for firm matches.

TRBV14	TRBJ2-1	.	ASSQDRVGDNEQF
TRBV5-1	TRBJ2-7	.	ASSHHGPIPTYEQY
TRBV30	TRBJ2-7	.	AGGRESSYEQY
TRBV6-6	TRBJ1-1	.	ASSQTVNTEAF
TRBV5-1	TRBJ2-5	.	ASSREPVRETQY
TRBV6-5	TRBJ1-2	.	ASSRDSGSYT
TRBV2	TRBJ1-2	TRBD1	ASGQGAGGYT
TRBV28	TRBJ2-7	.	ASSTPLEQY
TRBV7-9	TRBJ2-1	.	ASSPLIRPGDEQF
TRBV6-5	TRBJ1-6	TRBD1	ASSYLGTGHNSPLH
TRBV6-5	TRBJ2-7	.	ASTSGPSYEQY
TRBV30	TRBJ1-5	TRBD1	AWRDRGWDQPQH
TRBV20-1	TRBJ2-7	TRBD2	SASPSGRSSYEQY
TRBV28	TRBJ1-1	.	ASSRPGNTEAF
TRBV28	TRBJ2-2	.	ASRDDILTGELF
TRBV9	TRBJ1-3	.	ASSAVAGSGNTIY
TRBV7-9	TRBJ2-3	.	ASSLLPGGATDTQY
TRBV5-1	TRBJ2-7	.	ASSGAQGYYEQY
TRBV28	TRBJ2-4	TRBD2	ASSRLAGEVKNIQY
TRBV30	TRBJ1-1	.	AWYRDKEAF
TRBV29-1	TRBJ2-7	.	SVVQGAREQY
TRBV7-2	TRBJ2-1	TRBD2	ASSIRPGGEQF
TRBV12-3/TRBV12-4	TRBJ2-3	.	ASSIQWGDTQY
TRBV6-5	TRBJ1-5	.	ASSQGSSNQPQH
TRBV6-2/TRBV6-3	TRBJ1-1	TRBD1	ASSWMEARGTGVPEAF
TRBV19	TRBJ2-3	TRBD2	ASRREGLADTQY
TRBV7-2	TRBJ2-7	TRBD1	ASSRDRSIPLEQY
TRBV30	TRBJ1-3	.	AWSTVSASSGNTIY
TRBV7-3	TRBJ1-1	.	ASSLRLGAEAF
TRBV5-1	TRBJ2-4	.	ASSTTVAKNIQY
TRBV24-1	TRBJ1-5	.	ATSAMGEPQH
TRBV24-1	TRBJ2-3	.	ATSGGRYTDTQY
TRBV15	TRBJ2-5	.	ATSQGSSETQY
TRBV28	TRBJ2-7	.	ASSIYRVQRPEQY
TRBV6-6	TRBJ1-6	TRBD1	ASRGRDRDNSPLH
TRBV12-3/TRBV12-4	TRBJ2-7	.	ASSPSHEQY
TRBV3-1/TRBV3-2	TRBJ2-7	.	ASSQVKNSYEQY
TRBV4-1	TRBJ2-7	.	ASSQVLAHEQY
TRBV7-2	TRBJ2-7	TRBD2	ASSFATDWGGSYEQY
TRBV6-5	TRBJ2-1	.	ASSWMVGPTNEQF
TRBV27	TRBJ2-3	.	ATAGKLTDTQY
TRBV19	TRBJ1-3	.	ASSIETIRGSGNTIY
TRBV3-1/TRBV3-2	TRBJ2-5	.	ASSPERSRTLEETQY
TRBV14	TRBJ2-1	.	ASSQVFRGEQF
TRBV29-1	TRBJ2-3	TRBD2	SVEGTTSGNTDTQY
TRBV15	TRBJ2-3	TRBD2	ATGTRPTDTQY
TRBV5-6	TRBJ1-5	TRBD1	ASSTDRGNQPQH
TRBV28	TRBJ1-5	.	ASSLTANNQPQH